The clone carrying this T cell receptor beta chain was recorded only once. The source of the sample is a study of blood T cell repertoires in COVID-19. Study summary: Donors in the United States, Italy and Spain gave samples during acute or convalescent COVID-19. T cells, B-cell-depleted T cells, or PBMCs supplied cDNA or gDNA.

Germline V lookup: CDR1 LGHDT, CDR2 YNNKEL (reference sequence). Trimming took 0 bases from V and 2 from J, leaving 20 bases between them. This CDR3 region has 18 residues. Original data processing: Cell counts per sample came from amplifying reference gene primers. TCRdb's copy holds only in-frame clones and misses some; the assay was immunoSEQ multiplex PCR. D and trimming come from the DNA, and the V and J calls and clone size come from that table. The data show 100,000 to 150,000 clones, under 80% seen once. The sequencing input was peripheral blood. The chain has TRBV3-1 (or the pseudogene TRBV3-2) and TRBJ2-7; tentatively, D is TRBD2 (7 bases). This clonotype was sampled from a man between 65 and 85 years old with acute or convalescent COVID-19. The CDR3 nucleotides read TGTGCCAGCAGCCAAGATGGGGGGGGGCCATACCCCACCTACGAGCAGTACTTC. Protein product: CASSQDGGGPYPTYEQYF.